A selection of T cell receptor beta chains follows, all from one sample in a study of OX40 agonist ivuxolimab in advanced cancers. Only in-frame clones appear in the TCRdb table, and some are missing; sequencing was by immunoSEQ multiplex PCR. The sample lists 65,000 to 85,000 clones; roughly 81% were seen once. The sample consisted of CD4+ or CD8+ T cells sorted from blood, taken in a trial of the OX40 agonist ivuxolimab. Receptors were obtained from an adult with an advanced solid tumor such as melanoma, head and neck, liver or kidney cancer. CDR3s include the opening cysteine and the closing phenylalanine or tryptophan. Each record gives: D gene, V gene, clone size, J gene, CDR3 DNA, CDR3 protein. A D gene is named only where the DNA matches it firmly. Rows may omit the clone size; those that give it use once, few, many or a size class.

TRBD2	TRBV5-1	once	TRBJ2-1	TGCGCCAGCAGCCCCGCGGGGGGCTACAATGAGCAGTTCTTC	CASSPAGGYNEQFF
TRBD1	TRBV19	few	TRBJ1-2	TGTGCCAGTAGTCCTTCATCCGGGACAGAGTATGGCTACACCTTC	CASSPSSGTEYGYTF
.	TRBV4-1	once	TRBJ1-4	TGCGCCAGCAGCCAACATGAGAGGCAGGCGAATGAAAAACTGTTTTTT	CASSQHERQANEKLFF
.	TRBV6-5	.	TRBJ1-1	TGTGCCAGCATTCCGACCGGTCATAGCACTGAAGCTTTCTTT	CASIPTGHSTEAFF
.	TRBV27	.	TRBJ2-2	TGTGCCAGCAGGGAAGGCTCCCTCAACTTAGGCGGGGAGCTGTTTTTT	CASREGSLNLGGELFF
.	TRBV5-1	.	TRBJ1-4	TGCGCCAGCAGCTTGACAGGGAGCCCTAATGAAAAACTGTTTTTT	CASSLTGSPNEKLFF
.	TRBV5-4	few	TRBJ1-1	TGTGCCACAAAGACAGTCGACACTGAAGCTTTCTTT	CATKTVDTEAFF
.	TRBV19	.	TRBJ1-4	TGTGCCAGTAGTAGCATCCTAAATGAAAAACTGTTTTTT	CASSSILNEKLFF
TRBD2	TRBV5-4	.	TRBJ2-2	TGTGCCAGCAGCTTGGCGGGAGGGTACACCGGGGAGCTGTTTTTT	CASSLAGGYTGELFF
TRBD1	TRBV13	.	TRBJ1-4	TGTGCCAGCAGCCTGACAGGGATGAATGAAAAACTGTTTTTT	CASSLTGMNEKLFF
.	TRBV5-4	.	TRBJ2-4	TGTGCCAGCAGCTTTGGGCAAGCCAAAAACATTCAGTACTTC	CASSFGQAKNIQYF
.	TRBV7-2	.	TRBJ2-3	TGTGCCAGCAGCTTACGGGGGCAAATGACAGATACGCAGTATTTT	CASSLRGQMTDTQYF
.	TRBV28	.	TRBJ2-7	TGTGCCAGCAGTTTACAGGGACGGTCCTACGAGCAGTACTTC	CASSLQGRSYEQYF
.	TRBV20-1	.	TRBJ2-1	TGCAGTGCTAGTTCCCCGGATGAGCAGTTCTTC	CSASSPDEQFF
.	TRBV18	.	TRBJ2-7	TGTGCCAGCTCACCACCGGAGGCAGGGGCCTACCTTGGGCAGTACTTC	CASSPPEAGAYLGQYF
.	TRBV28	.	TRBJ1-4	TGTGCCAGCAGTTTATGGACAGATGAAAAACTGTTTTTT	CASSLWTDEKLFF
.	TRBV6-6	.	TRBJ2-7	TGTGCCAGCAAGCAGGACCGAATCGGGGAGCAGTACTTC	CASKQDRIGEQYF
.	TRBV2	few	TRBJ2-5	TGTGCCAGCAGTGAGCACTTACAAGAGACCCAGTACTTC	CASSEHLQETQYF
.	TRBV2	.	TRBJ2-3	TGTGCCAGCAGCGCTAGCACAGATACGCAGTATTTT	CASSASTDTQYF
.	TRBV28	.	TRBJ2-7	TGTGCCAGCAGCCGGAGGGACTTTCCTTCCTACGAGCAGTACTTC	CASSRRDFPSYEQYF
.	TRBV30	.	TRBJ2-3	TGTGCCTGGAGTGTCAGGGACACCCTCCCGGATACGCAGTATTTT	CAWSVRDTLPDTQYF
.	TRBV28	.	TRBJ2-7	TGTGCCAGCAGCACGGACAGCTTACTTGGATACGAGCAGTACTTC	CASSTDSLLGYEQYF
TRBD1	TRBV29-1	.	TRBJ1-1	TGCAGCGCAGAGACAGGGCCCGTGAACACTGAAGCTTTCTTT	CSAETGPVNTEAFF
TRBD1	TRBV25-1	.	TRBJ2-7	TGTGCCAGCACCCGGGGCCCCGGGACAGACTACGAGCAGTACTTC	CASTRGPGTDYEQYF
TRBD1	TRBV9	.	TRBJ1-2	TGTGCCAGCAGCGCACAGGGGGGCTACACCTTC	CASSAQGGYTF
.	TRBV7-3	.	TRBJ2-5	TGTGCCAGCAGCTTAACTAGGGGGCAAGAGACCCAGTACTTC	CASSLTRGQETQYF
.	TRBV27	.	TRBJ2-7	TGTGCCAGCAGGACGGGACTGGGCTACGAGCAGTACTTC	CASRTGLGYEQYF
.	TRBV5-4	.	TRBJ2-7	TGTGCCAGCAGCTTTGTAGACTCCTACGAGCAGTACTTC	CASSFVDSYEQYF
TRBD2	TRBV29-1	.	TRBJ2-3	TGCAGCGTTGGAAAGACTAGCGGGGGCGCAGATACGCAGTATTTT	CSVGKTSGGADTQYF
TRBD2	TRBV9	.	TRBJ2-3	TGTGCCAGCAGCCTCGGACTAGCGGGGGCTAAGAGAGATACGCAGTATTTT	CASSLGLAGAKRDTQYF
.	TRBV18	.	TRBJ2-1	TGTGCCAGCTCACCACCGGAGGGGAGGAGTGAGCAGTTCTTC	CASSPPEGRSEQFF
.	TRBV9	.	TRBJ2-2	TGTGCCAGCAGCAAATACACCGGGGAGCTGTTTTTT	CASSKYTGELFF
TRBD1	TRBV10-3	.	TRBJ2-7	TGTGCCATCAGTGGGGGACAGCTAAGCGAGCAGTACTTC	CAISGGQLSEQYF
TRBD1	TRBV11-1	.	TRBJ1-2	TGTGCCAGCAGCACGGACAGGGGACATGGCTACACCTTC	CASSTDRGHGYTF
.	TRBV19	.	TRBJ1-2	TGTGCCAGTAGTATGCGAAGACGGACGCCTAACTATGGCTACACCTTC	CASSMRRRTPNYGYTF
.	TRBV28	.	TRBJ1-4	TGTGCCAGCAGTTTATCCTCGACACGAGAAAAACTGTTTTTT	CASSLSSTREKLFF
.	TRBV11-3	.	TRBJ2-1	TGTGCCAGCAGCTTAGACTCCAGGGGCGAGCAGTTCTTC	CASSLDSRGEQFF
TRBD2	TRBV10-2	.	TRBJ2-3	TGCGCCAGCACCCCCATGGGACTAGCGGGAGGGCCGGGCTCGCAGTATTTT	CASTPMGLAGGPGSQYF
.	TRBV4-3	.	TRBJ1-4	TGCGCCAGCAGCCAAGGTTCCCGAAATGAAAAACTGTTTTTT	CASSQGSRNEKLFF
TRBD1	TRBV5-4	.	TRBJ1-4	TGTGCCAGCAGCTCAAACAGGGGCCTTGATGAAAAACTGTTTTTT	CASSSNRGLDEKLFF
.	TRBV27	.	TRBJ2-7	TGTGCCAGCAGTCAGATCACCCGACAGCCCTCCTACGAGCAGTACTTC	CASSQITRQPSYEQYF
.	TRBV5-1	once	TRBJ2-7	TGCGCCAGCAGACATAGCTCCTACGAGCAGTACTTC	CASRHSSYEQYF
TRBD1	TRBV4-1	few	TRBJ1-2	TGCGCCAGCAGCCGGGGGACAGTTAGCCGAAATTATGGCTACACCTTC	CASSRGTVSRNYGYTF
TRBD2	TRBV7-6	.	TRBJ2-1	TGTGCCAGCAGCCAGGGACTAGCGGTAAACAATGAGCAGTTCTTC	CASSQGLAVNNEQFF
.	TRBV6-4	.	TRBJ2-7	TGTGCCAGCAGTGACCTCGGGTGGCAGCGTCAGCCTTTTTCCTACGAGCAGTACTTC	CASSDLGWQRQPFSYEQYF
.	TRBV30	.	TRBJ2-7	TGTGCCTGGAGCGCCAGTAGTAGCGAGCAGTACTTC	CAWSASSSEQYF